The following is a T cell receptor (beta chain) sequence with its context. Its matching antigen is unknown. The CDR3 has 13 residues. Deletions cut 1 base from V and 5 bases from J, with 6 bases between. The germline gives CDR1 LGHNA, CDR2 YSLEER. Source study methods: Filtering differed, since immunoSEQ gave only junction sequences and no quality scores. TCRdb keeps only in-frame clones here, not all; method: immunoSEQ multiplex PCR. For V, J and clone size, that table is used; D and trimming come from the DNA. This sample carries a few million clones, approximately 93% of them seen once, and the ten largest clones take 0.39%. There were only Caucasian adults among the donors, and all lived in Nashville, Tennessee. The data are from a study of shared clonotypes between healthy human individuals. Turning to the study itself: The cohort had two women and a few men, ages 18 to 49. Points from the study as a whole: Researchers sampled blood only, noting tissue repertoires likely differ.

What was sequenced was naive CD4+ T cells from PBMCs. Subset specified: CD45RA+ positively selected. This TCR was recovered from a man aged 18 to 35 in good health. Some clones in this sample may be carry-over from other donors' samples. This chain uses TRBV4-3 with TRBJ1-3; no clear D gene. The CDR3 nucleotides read TGCGCCAGCAGCCAAGCTTACCGAAACACCATATATTTT. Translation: CASSQAYRNTIYF.